These T cell receptor beta chains were read from a single sample in a study of CD8 T cells in ankylosing spondylitis. Each CDR3 protein is one row after TCRdb ran MiXCR on the 5' RACE reads. Here the sample spans fewer than 250,000 distinct CDR3 sequences, about 16% being singletons. Input material: blood, either unsorted or a sorted T cell fraction (not recorded which). These receptors all stem from a male donor with ankylosing spondylitis. The CDR3 runs from the conserved cysteine through the conserved F or W. The D gene is left open where the match is weak. Not all rows give a size; the values are once, few, many and, for expanded clones, a class.

clone_size: few
v_call: TRBV20-1
d_call: -
j_call: TRBJ1-2
cdr3_nt: TGCAGTGCTAGGTGGGGGGGGCCTGGCTACACCTTC
cdr3_aa: CSARWGGPGYTF

clone_size: few
v_call: TRBV6-5
d_call: -
j_call: TRBJ1-4
cdr3_nt: TGTGCCAGCAGTTATGGGGGCAATGGTGAAAAACTGTTTTTT
cdr3_aa: CASSYGGNGEKLFF

clone_size: -
v_call: TRBV9
d_call: -
j_call: TRBJ2-7
cdr3_nt: TGTGCCAGCAGCGTAAGTGGTGGGGGGCCGGACGAGCAGTACTTC
cdr3_aa: CASSVSGGGPDEQYF

clone_size: -
v_call: TRBV4-2
d_call: -
j_call: TRBJ1-5
cdr3_nt: TGTGCCAGCAACCTGGGACCGGACAATCAGCCCCAGCATTTT
cdr3_aa: CASNLGPDNQPQHF

clone_size: few
v_call: TRBV5-1
d_call: TRBD2
j_call: TRBJ2-1
cdr3_nt: TGCGCCAGCAGCTTCTCCTTGGCGGGGGAATACAATGAGCAGTTCTTC
cdr3_aa: CASSFSLAGEYNEQFF

clone_size: many
v_call: TRBV4-1
d_call: -
j_call: TRBJ2-2
cdr3_nt: TGCGCCAGCAGCCAAGAAGCCGAGGGGGAGCTGTTTTTT
cdr3_aa: CASSQEAEGELFF

clone_size: -
v_call: TRBV11-3
d_call: TRBD1
j_call: TRBJ2-7
cdr3_nt: TGTGCCAGCAGCGGACGGGACAGGCCCCACGAGCAGTACTTC
cdr3_aa: CASSGRDRPHEQYF

clone_size: -
v_call: TRBV4-2
d_call: -
j_call: TRBJ2-5
cdr3_nt: TGTGCCAGCAGCCAACACGGACAAGAGACCCAGTACTTC
cdr3_aa: CASSQHGQETQYF

clone_size: many
v_call: TRBV4-1
d_call: -
j_call: TRBJ2-7
cdr3_nt: TGCGCCAGCAGCCCTTCCTCTGTAGGGGAGTCCGAGCAGTACTTC
cdr3_aa: CASSPSSVGESEQYF

clone_size: -
v_call: TRBV20-1
d_call: -
j_call: TRBJ2-7
cdr3_nt: TGCAGTGCTAGCATGGTTAGCGGTCCATACGAGCAGTACTTC
cdr3_aa: CSASMVSGPYEQYF

clone_size: -
v_call: TRBV27
d_call: TRBD1
j_call: TRBJ1-2
cdr3_nt: TGTGCCATCCGCGGACAGGGACCCCTCTATGGCTACACCTTC
cdr3_aa: CAIRGQGPLYGYTF

clone_size: few
v_call: TRBV12-3/TRBV12-4
d_call: TRBD2
j_call: TRBJ2-5
cdr3_nt: TGTGCCAGCAGTTTACCTAGCGGGGGGCCTCAAGAGACCCAGTACTTC
cdr3_aa: CASSLPSGGPQETQYF

clone_size: -
v_call: TRBV6-1
d_call: -
j_call: TRBJ2-6
cdr3_nt: TGTGCCAGCAGTGAAGGGACTGGGGCCAACGTCCTGACTTTC
cdr3_aa: CASSEGTGANVLTF

clone_size: -
v_call: TRBV3-1
d_call: -
j_call: TRBJ2-1
cdr3_nt: TGTGCCAGCAGCCAAGAAGGCGATGGGGGTAGCGGAGTCTACAATGAGCAGTTCTTC
cdr3_aa: CASSQEGDGGSGVYNEQFF

clone_size: -
v_call: TRBV7-9
d_call: -
j_call: TRBJ1-4
cdr3_nt: TGTGCCAGCAGCTCCCCCAGTAATGAAAAACTGTTTTTT
cdr3_aa: CASSSPSNEKLFF

clone_size: -
v_call: TRBV7-9
d_call: -
j_call: TRBJ1-1
cdr3_nt: TGTGCCAGCAGCTTAAACGAAGGGACGGACACTGAAGCTTTCTTT
cdr3_aa: CASSLNEGTDTEAFF

clone_size: few
v_call: TRBV7-9
d_call: TRBD1
j_call: TRBJ2-5
cdr3_nt: TGTGCCAGCAGCTCTCCCGGGACAGGGGGAGAGGAGACCCAGTACTTC
cdr3_aa: CASSSPGTGGEETQYF

clone_size: -
v_call: TRBV7-2
d_call: -
j_call: TRBJ2-2
cdr3_nt: TGTGCCAGCAGCGTAGGTTCTAGTCCCCCCGGGGAGCTGTTTTTT
cdr3_aa: CASSVGSSPPGELFF

clone_size: -
v_call: TRBV4-3
d_call: -
j_call: TRBJ2-1
cdr3_nt: TGCGCCAGCAGCCCCGGGTATTTGTACAATGAGCAGTTCTTC
cdr3_aa: CASSPGYLYNEQFF

clone_size: few
v_call: TRBV4-2
d_call: -
j_call: TRBJ2-1
cdr3_nt: TGTGCCAGCAGCCAAGACGGGGGTGTGGGGGCGCCTAACAATGAGCAGTTCTTC
cdr3_aa: CASSQDGGVGAPNNEQFF

clone_size: -
v_call: TRBV2
d_call: -
j_call: TRBJ1-2
cdr3_nt: TGTGCCAGCATGGGGGGCCTGTCTGGCTACACCTTC
cdr3_aa: CASMGGLSGYTF

clone_size: many
v_call: TRBV6-2/TRBV6-3
d_call: -
j_call: TRBJ2-6
cdr3_nt: TGTGCCAGCAGTCAACCCTACAACGTCCTGACTTTC
cdr3_aa: CASSQPYNVLTF

clone_size: few
v_call: TRBV15
d_call: -
j_call: TRBJ2-7
cdr3_nt: TGTGCCACCAGCAGAGAAAGCCGGTACGGCGACGAGCAGTACTTC
cdr3_aa: CATSRESRYGDEQYF

clone_size: few
v_call: TRBV6-2/TRBV6-3
d_call: TRBD1
j_call: TRBJ2-1
cdr3_nt: TGTGCCAGCAGCCCCCGGGACAGGGCCTACAATGAGCAGTTCTTC
cdr3_aa: CASSPRDRAYNEQFF

clone_size: few
v_call: TRBV6-2/TRBV6-3
d_call: -
j_call: TRBJ2-7
cdr3_nt: TGTGCCAGCAGTCCAGGGTTTTTTGACGAGCAGTACTTC
cdr3_aa: CASSPGFFDEQYF

clone_size: few
v_call: TRBV4-1
d_call: -
j_call: TRBJ2-7
cdr3_nt: TGCGCCAGCAGCCAAGATAGGATCCACTACGAGCAGTACTTC
cdr3_aa: CASSQDRIHYEQYF